Here is one T cell receptor beta chain with its context. Germline loops: CDR1 GTSNPN, CDR2 SVGIG (reference sequence). The CDR3 totals 14 residues. V was pared by 2 bases and J by 8 bases, with 18 bases between. The data originate from a study of blood T cell repertoires in COVID-19. Method: immunoSEQ multiplex PCR; TCRdb's copy keeps in-frame clones and lacks some. In the table there are around 40,000 clones, 80% to 95% of which are singletons. The receptor's source is a woman of 80 years or more with acute or convalescent COVID-19. The chain has TRBV30 and TRBJ1-2, with D maybe TRBD1 (6 bases). The sequenced sample consisted of peripheral blood. CDR3 DNA: TGTGCCTGGAGTACACCAACAGGGTCTGGCGGCTACACCTTC. Translating gives CAWSTPTGSGGYTF.